The subject of this entry is one TCR beta chain. This sample is part of a study of control samples from healthy donors and cancer patients. Germline assignment: CDR1 SGDLS and CDR2 YYNGEE. V shed 4 bases and J shed 2 bases, with 13 bases lying between them. This CDR3 region has 15 residues. The table came from immunoSEQ multiplex PCR; TCRdb's copy has only in-frame clones and leaves some out. The data hold about 140,000 clones, with 85% to 95% observed a single time. This receptor was taken from a man aged 35 to 55 in good health. The rearrangement uses TRBV9 and TRBJ1-3; D perhaps matches TRBD1 (5 bases). The sequenced sample consisted of blood. CDR3 in DNA: TGTGCCAGCAGCCCTGTGGGGGAAACTGGAAACACCATATATTTT. Its translation: CASSPVGETGNTIYF.